This T cell receptor beta chain was observed in a study of early T cells in non-severe SARS-CoV-2 infection listed by TCRdb under 2021. Study-level background: Because TCR sequencing was done on bulk RNA from unsorted whole blood, the alpha and beta chains could not be paired. The full study reports these points: VDJdb matching was skewed toward anti-spike CD8 responses, so virus-specific expansions were likely underestimated and private and CD4 specificities were missed.

The study was a case-control design nested within a healthcare worker cohort in London, UK, with weekly nasopharyngeal swab PCR tests and blood sampling. Healthcare workers were recruited during the week of the UK lockdown, between 23 and 31 March 2020, and followed weekly for up to about 15 weeks. This clonotype was counted many times. Its antigen target is currently unknown. Per-nucleotide qualities are absent, and no much larger clonotype sits a single base away. V was cut back by 0 bases and J by 8 bases, leaving a gap of 16 bases between them. CDR1 and CDR2 (MGHRA, YSYEKL) derive from the germline V gene. From its cysteine to its phenylalanine, the CDR3 spans 16 amino acids. The only DNA kept is the CDR3, 48 bases in frame from the first base. The library came from 5' RACE. Sequencing took place on a NextSeq 500. Unique molecular identifiers were attached to individual cDNA molecules in the TCR library protocol so that sequencing error and PCR bias could be corrected. Both TCR alpha and beta chains were sequenced, and tight co-correlation was observed between alpha and beta sequence abundances in each sample. The published analysis was carried out like this. V gene, J gene and CDR3 annotation of TCR sequences was performed with Decombinator V4. Expanded TCRs were defined as changing significantly between any two time points under a Poisson model with p below 0.0001. TCR abundances were normalised to the total number of TCRs sequenced per sample and expressed as counts per million. MAIT TCRs were defined by TRAV1-2 paired with TRAJ12, TRAJ20 or TRAJ33, and iNKT TCRs by TRAV10 paired with TRAJ18. VDJdb, accessed 1 November 2021, was searched for CMV, EBV and SARS-CoV-2 annotated TCRs, with TCRs annotated for multiple antigens excluded. The raw public data were reprocessed by TCRdb itself: fastp quality trimming at Q25, MiXCR clonotype calling, in-frame beta chains only. Every distinct CDR3 protein forms one entry, paired with its most common genes and DNA. TCRdb, not the authors, supplied the V and J calls. For this sample the table gives about 67,000 distinct CDR3 sequences, of which around 10% were detected only once. The biggest ten clones account for 3.5% to 4% of the sample.

The receptor's source is an adult who was a healthcare worker with PCR-confirmed SARS-CoV-2 infection or an uninfected control (not recorded which). Sequenced sample: whole blood. The chain is assembled from TRBV4-1 and TRBJ1-4; the D gene cannot be named for sure. The CDR3 region reads CASSQDGGWVKEKLFF. At the DNA level, the sequence is TGCGCCAGCAGCCAAGATGGAGGGTGGGTGAAGGAAAAACTGTTTTTT.